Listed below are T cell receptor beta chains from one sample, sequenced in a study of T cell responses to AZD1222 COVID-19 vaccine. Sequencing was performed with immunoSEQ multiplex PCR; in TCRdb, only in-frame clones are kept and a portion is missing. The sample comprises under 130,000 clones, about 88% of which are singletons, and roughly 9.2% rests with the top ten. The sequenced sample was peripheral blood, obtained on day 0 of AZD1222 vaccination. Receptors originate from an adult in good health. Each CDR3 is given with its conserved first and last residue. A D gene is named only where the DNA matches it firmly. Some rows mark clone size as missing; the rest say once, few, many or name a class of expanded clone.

DNA: TGCGCCAGCAGCTCCACCGGCGCGGGAGCAACAGATACGCAGTATTTT
CDR3: CASSSTGAGATDTQYF
D: TRBD2
size: .
J: TRBJ2-3
V: TRBV5-1

DNA: TGTGCCAGCAGCTTAGGGAGTATTGGGGAGACCCAGTACTTC
CDR3: CASSLGSIGETQYF
D: .
size: few
J: TRBJ2-5
V: TRBV7-9

DNA: TGTGCCAGCAGCTACCCGGACAGGGCAGGATCCTACGAGCAGTACTTC
CDR3: CASSYPDRAGSYEQYF
D: TRBD1
size: once
J: TRBJ2-7
V: TRBV3-1/TRBV3-2

DNA: TGCGCCAGCAGCTTTGGGGAGGTAGGGGCCAACGAGCAGTACTTC
CDR3: CASSFGEVGANEQYF
D: .
size: few
J: TRBJ2-7
V: TRBV5-1

DNA: TGTGCCAGCAGCTTGACGAGTTTGGGGGTCTCACCCCTCCACTTT
CDR3: CASSLTSLGVSPLHF
D: .
size: .
J: TRBJ1-6
V: TRBV5-5

DNA: TGTGCCTGGAATAGGATGAATGAAAAACTGTTTTTT
CDR3: CAWNRMNEKLFF
D: .
size: .
J: TRBJ1-4
V: TRBV30

DNA: TGTGCCAGCAGTTTAAGTGCCCGCAACGAGCAGTACTTC
CDR3: CASSLSARNEQYF
D: .
size: .
J: TRBJ2-7
V: TRBV27

DNA: TGCAGCGTTGTGGTAGGGTTCACAGATACGCAGTATTTT
CDR3: CSVVVGFTDTQYF
D: .
size: .
J: TRBJ2-3
V: TRBV29-1

DNA: TGTGCCAGCAGCCAAGATCGGGACCAAGAGACCCAGTACTTC
CDR3: CASSQDRDQETQYF
D: .
size: .
J: TRBJ2-5
V: TRBV14

DNA: TGTGCCATCAGCCAGGGAGGAAACACCATATATTTT
CDR3: CAISQGGNTIYF
D: .
size: .
J: TRBJ1-3
V: TRBV10-3

DNA: TGCAGCGAAACGAGGGCGCAGGGCACTGAAGCTTTCTTT
CDR3: CSETRAQGTEAFF
D: .
size: once
J: TRBJ1-1
V: TRBV29-1

DNA: TGTGCCTGGAGACGTCAGAACTACGAGCAGTACTTC
CDR3: CAWRRQNYEQYF
D: .
size: .
J: TRBJ2-7
V: TRBV30

DNA: TGTGCCACGGGGACAGGGGGCGCATCTGGGGCCAACGTCCTGACTTTC
CDR3: CATGTGGASGANVLTF
D: TRBD1
size: once
J: TRBJ2-6
V: TRBV15

DNA: TGTGCCAGCAGTACCGGGTTTGGTGAGCAGTTCTTC
CDR3: CASSTGFGEQFF
D: .
size: .
J: TRBJ2-1
V: TRBV28

DNA: TGTGCCAGCAGTACGACAGGGAGAGAGACCCAGTACTTC
CDR3: CASSTTGRETQYF
D: TRBD1
size: .
J: TRBJ2-5
V: TRBV2

DNA: TGTGCCAGCAGCCATAGACAGGGGTGGGGTGCAACTAATGAAAAACTGTTTTTT
CDR3: CASSHRQGWGATNEKLFF
D: TRBD1
size: once
J: TRBJ1-4
V: TRBV3-1/TRBV3-2

DNA: TGTGCCAGCAGTTCGGTTGCGTTAGCCAAAAACATTCAGTACTTC
CDR3: CASSSVALAKNIQYF
D: .
size: .
J: TRBJ2-4
V: TRBV27

DNA: TGTGCCAGCAGTTCCCCCCCGCTGTCTGGGGCCAACGTCCTGACTTTC
CDR3: CASSSPPLSGANVLTF
D: .
size: .
J: TRBJ2-6
V: TRBV6-2/TRBV6-3

DNA: TGTGCCAGCAGCTTTAGGACAGGGAACACTGAAGCTTTCTTT
CDR3: CASSFRTGNTEAFF
D: TRBD1
size: .
J: TRBJ1-1
V: TRBV5-8

DNA: TGTGCCAGCAGCGCGGACAGGGGGTCTGAAAAACTGTTTTTT
CDR3: CASSADRGSEKLFF
D: TRBD1
size: .
J: TRBJ1-4
V: TRBV7-2

DNA: TGCGCCAGCAGCCAAGATTTAGGTAGCAGCGACGAGCAGTACTTC
CDR3: CASSQDLGSSDEQYF
D: .
size: .
J: TRBJ2-7
V: TRBV4-1

DNA: TGTGCCAGCAGTTCGACCGCGGACAGGGAAAGAACCTTC
CDR3: CASSSTADRERTF
D: TRBD1
size: once
J: TRBJ1-2
V: TRBV6-5

DNA: TGCGCCAGCAGCGTCGACAGGGACACTGAAGCTTTCTTT
CDR3: CASSVDRDTEAFF
D: TRBD1
size: .
J: TRBJ1-1
V: TRBV5-1

DNA: TGTGCCAGCAGCGTAGCCCCGGGACACAGCTCCTACAATGAGCAGTTCTTC
CDR3: CASSVAPGHSSYNEQFF
D: .
size: once
J: TRBJ2-1
V: TRBV9

DNA: TGTGCCAGCAGCACCGGGGGGAACACAGGGGAGACCCAGTACTTC
CDR3: CASSTGGNTGETQYF
D: .
size: .
J: TRBJ2-5
V: TRBV9

DNA: TGTGCCAGCAGCTTAAGGACAGGGAAGCAGCCCCAGCATTTT
CDR3: CASSLRTGKQPQHF
D: TRBD1
size: .
J: TRBJ1-5
V: TRBV11-2

DNA: TGTGCCAGCAGCTTTTCGCTAGAAGAAGGCCATAAGTACTTC
CDR3: CASSFSLEEGHKYF
D: .
size: .
J: TRBJ2-7
V: TRBV11-2

DNA: TGTGCCAGCAGCCCTCCGGGACTAGCGAGGAATGAGCAGTTCTTC
CDR3: CASSPPGLARNEQFF
D: TRBD2
size: .
J: TRBJ2-1
V: TRBV3-1/TRBV3-2

DNA: TGCGCCAGCACCATGGGGACAGGGTGGTACAATGAGCAGTTCTTC
CDR3: CASTMGTGWYNEQFF
D: TRBD1
size: .
J: TRBJ2-1
V: TRBV5-1

DNA: TGTGCCAGCAGTTTCTTCGGGACTAGTAACACCGGGGAGCTGTTTTTT
CDR3: CASSFFGTSNTGELFF
D: TRBD2
size: .
J: TRBJ2-2
V: TRBV28

DNA: TGTGCCAGCCGAGACGGACAGGTCTCCTACGAGCAGTACTTC
CDR3: CASRDGQVSYEQYF
D: TRBD1
size: .
J: TRBJ2-7
V: TRBV28

DNA: TGCGCCAGCAGCACTGACACCAACACTGAAGCTTTCTTT
CDR3: CASSTDTNTEAFF
D: .
size: .
J: TRBJ1-1
V: TRBV5-1

DNA: TGTGCCAGCAGTTTAGCGGGAGGGCCGGGGACCGGGGAGCTGTTTTTT
CDR3: CASSLAGGPGTGELFF
D: TRBD2
size: .
J: TRBJ2-2
V: TRBV4-2

DNA: TGTGCCAGCAGTTTAGGTTCCCTGGGCTCCTACGAGCAGTACTTC
CDR3: CASSLGSLGSYEQYF
D: .
size: .
J: TRBJ2-7
V: TRBV28

DNA: TGTGCCAGTCAGGGTAGGGGCACAGATACGCAGTATTTT
CDR3: CASQGRGTDTQYF
D: .
size: .
J: TRBJ2-3
V: TRBV6-1

DNA: TGTGCCAGCTTTAGCGCCGCCTACGAGCAGTACTTC
CDR3: CASFSAAYEQYF
D: .
size: .
J: TRBJ2-7
V: TRBV27

DNA: TGTGCCAGCAGAGAAACTAGCGCTGGGGCCAACGTCCTGACTTTC
CDR3: CASRETSAGANVLTF
D: TRBD2
size: .
J: TRBJ2-6
V: TRBV3-1/TRBV3-2

DNA: TGCAGTGCTAGTCCCGGGACAGGGTATACGCAGTATTTT
CDR3: CSASPGTGYTQYF
D: TRBD1
size: .
J: TRBJ2-3
V: TRBV20-1

DNA: TGTGCCAGCAGCTTAGCAGGGACAGCAAATGAAAAACTGTTTTTT
CDR3: CASSLAGTANEKLFF
D: TRBD1
size: .
J: TRBJ1-4
V: TRBV7-7

DNA: TGCGCCAGCAGCCCCGGGACTGGACCCTACGAGCAGTACTTC
CDR3: CASSPGTGPYEQYF
D: .
size: few
J: TRBJ2-7
V: TRBV5-1

DNA: TGTGCCAGCAGTGAATTTCTCTCAGGTCGGGCTAATGAAAAACTGTTTTTT
CDR3: CASSEFLSGRANEKLFF
D: .
size: .
J: TRBJ1-4
V: TRBV25-1

DNA: TGTGCCAGCAGCTTGTTGGGGAGACAGACCTATAATTCACCCCTCCACTTT
CDR3: CASSLLGRQTYNSPLHF
D: .
size: .
J: TRBJ1-6
V: TRBV5-6

DNA: TGTGCCAGCAGCTCGAAATCGATATCCTACGAGCAGTACTTC
CDR3: CASSSKSISYEQYF
D: .
size: .
J: TRBJ2-7
V: TRBV5-4

DNA: TGTGCCAGCAGCTTAGCCAGCGGGAGCTCAGATACGCAGTATTTT
CDR3: CASSLASGSSDTQYF
D: TRBD2
size: .
J: TRBJ2-3
V: TRBV7-2

DNA: TGTGCCAGCAGTTCCACCCTCCTGGCAAATGCCTACGAGCAGTACTTC
CDR3: CASSSTLLANAYEQYF
D: .
size: .
J: TRBJ2-7
V: TRBV27

DNA: TGTGCCAGTAGTATAGGCCGGGGCAGCGAGCAGTACTTC
CDR3: CASSIGRGSEQYF
D: .
size: .
J: TRBJ2-7
V: TRBV19

DNA: TGTGCCACCAGTGGCCAGGGGGTTAACTATGGCTACACCTTC
CDR3: CATSGQGVNYGYTF
D: TRBD1
size: .
J: TRBJ1-2
V: TRBV24-1

DNA: TGTGCCAGCAGTTACTCTTTAGGACTCCTGGGTTACAATGAGCAGTTCTTC
CDR3: CASSYSLGLLGYNEQFF
D: .
size: .
J: TRBJ2-1
V: TRBV6-2/TRBV6-3

DNA: TGTGCCAGCAGTTTCGGCTTTACCTACGAGCAGTACTTC
CDR3: CASSFGFTYEQYF
D: .
size: .
J: TRBJ2-7
V: TRBV28

DNA: TGCAGCGTTGAATGGCAGGGCTCTATGAGCTACACCTTC
CDR3: CSVEWQGSMSYTF
D: .
size: .
J: TRBJ1-2
V: TRBV29-1

DNA: TGTGCCAGCAGCCCCGCACTGAAACGCACAGATACGCAGTATTTT
CDR3: CASSPALKRTDTQYF
D: .
size: .
J: TRBJ2-3
V: TRBV5-4